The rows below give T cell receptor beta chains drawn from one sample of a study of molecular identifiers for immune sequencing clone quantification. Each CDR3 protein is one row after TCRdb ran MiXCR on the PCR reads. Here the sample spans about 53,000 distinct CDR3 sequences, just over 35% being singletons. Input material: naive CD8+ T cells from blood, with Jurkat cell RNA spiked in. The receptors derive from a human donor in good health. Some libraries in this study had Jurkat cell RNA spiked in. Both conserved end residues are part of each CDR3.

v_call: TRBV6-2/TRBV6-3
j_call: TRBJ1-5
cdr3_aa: CASSYEEGGSSNQPQHF

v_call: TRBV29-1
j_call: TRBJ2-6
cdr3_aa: CSVAGTGAPGANVLTF

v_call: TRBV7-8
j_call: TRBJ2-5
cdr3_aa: CASSLVLAGVGETQYF

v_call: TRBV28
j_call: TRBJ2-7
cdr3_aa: CASSLGEPGLAGLYEQYF

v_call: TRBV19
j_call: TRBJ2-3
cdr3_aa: CASSATGMADTQYF

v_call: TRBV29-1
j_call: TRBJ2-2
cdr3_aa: CSVVYGTGELFF

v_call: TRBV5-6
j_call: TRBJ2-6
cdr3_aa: CASSLVVGSGANVLTF

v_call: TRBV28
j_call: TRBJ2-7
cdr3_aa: CASSLRGPVEQYF

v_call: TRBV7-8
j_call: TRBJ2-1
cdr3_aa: CASSHRDRGYSYNEQFF

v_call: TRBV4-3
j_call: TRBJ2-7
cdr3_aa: CASSRGPGGSYEQYF

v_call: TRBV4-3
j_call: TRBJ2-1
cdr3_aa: CASSQDHGSYNEQFF

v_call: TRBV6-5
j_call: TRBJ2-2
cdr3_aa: CASTHETGEHTGGLFF

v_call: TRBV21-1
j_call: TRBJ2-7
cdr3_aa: CASRKAPLGREEVEQYF

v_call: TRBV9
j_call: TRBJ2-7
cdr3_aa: CASSVAPSEPSYEQYF

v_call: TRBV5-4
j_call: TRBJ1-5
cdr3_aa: CASSLDRGHGQPQHF

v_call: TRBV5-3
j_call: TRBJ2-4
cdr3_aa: CARSKRLPEYF

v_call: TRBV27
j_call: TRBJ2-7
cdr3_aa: CASSLGQGTYEQYF

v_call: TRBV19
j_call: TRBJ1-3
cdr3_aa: CASSILLNRVNLGVGNTIYF

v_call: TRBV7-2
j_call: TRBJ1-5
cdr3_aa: CASSLTGIGKQPQHF

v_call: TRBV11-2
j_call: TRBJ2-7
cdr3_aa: CASSLVVSGSSYEQYF

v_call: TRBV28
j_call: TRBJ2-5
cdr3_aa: CASSPPDREETQYF

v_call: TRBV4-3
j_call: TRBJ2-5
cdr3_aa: CASSQGVLRETQYF

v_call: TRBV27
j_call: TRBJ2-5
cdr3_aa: CASKPQGGQETQYF

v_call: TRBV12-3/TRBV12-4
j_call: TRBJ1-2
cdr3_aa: CAVRDNVDYGYTF

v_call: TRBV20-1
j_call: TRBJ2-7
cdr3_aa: CSAHSASEQYF

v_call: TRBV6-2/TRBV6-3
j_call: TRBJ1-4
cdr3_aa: CASSYSTGAATNEKLFF